These T cell receptor beta chains were read from a single sample in a study of blood T cells in healthy people across ages. Each CDR3 protein gets one entry after TCRdb re-called the 5' RACE reads with MiXCR. This sample has some 1.4 million distinct CDR3 sequences; approximately 42% occur once, and the top ten carry under 8%. Source material: blood. These receptors originate from a woman younger than 35 in good health. The CDR3 runs from the conserved cysteine through the conserved F or W. A D gene is named only where the DNA matches it firmly. Clone size is shown for a subset of rows, as once, few, many or a class of expanded clone.

TRBV27,TRBJ2-3,few,TRBD1,TGTGCCAGCAGATCCATGGACAGGGGCCTCGATACGCAGTATTTT,CASRSMDRGLDTQYF
TRBV6-5,TRBJ2-2,-,TRBD2,TGTGCCAGCAGGGCAGCGGGAGTCGCCGGGGAGCTGTTTTTT,CASRAAGVAGELFF
TRBV2,TRBJ2-5,-,-,TGTGCCAGCAGTGAGAATCGTGAGACCCAGTACTTC,CASSENRETQYF
TRBV20-1,TRBJ1-1,-,-,TGCAGTGCTAGAGCCTGGGGGGGAAATGAAGCTTTCTTT,CSARAWGGNEAFF
TRBV10-3,TRBJ2-3,-,-,TGTGCCATTAATTTCGGGTTGGGAGGTACGCAGTATTTT,CAINFGLGGTQYF
TRBV2,TRBJ2-5,-,-,TGTGCCAGCAGGGAAGAACTCTCGCCAGAGACCCAGTACTTC,CASREELSPETQYF
TRBV15,TRBJ1-1,-,-,TGTGCCACCAGCAGAGATTACGGACAGAACACTGAAGCTTTCTTT,CATSRDYGQNTEAFF
TRBV4-1,TRBJ2-1,-,TRBD2,TGCGCCAGCAGCCACTTGCTTAGCGGGAGGGCCAGGAATGAGCAGTTCTTC,CASSHLLSGRARNEQFF
TRBV4-1,TRBJ2-1,-,-,TGCGCCAGCAGCCTAGGACCCAGCCCCTACAATGAGCAGTTCTTC,CASSLGPSPYNEQFF
TRBV7-9,TRBJ2-1,-,TRBD2,TGTGCCAGCAGCCCCGGGACTAGCGGGTGGGATGAGCAGTTCTTC,CASSPGTSGWDEQFF
TRBV29-1,TRBJ2-7,few,-,TGCAGCGTTACGGACAGCTCATCCTACGAGCAGTACTTC,CSVTDSSSYEQYF
TRBV6-1,TRBJ2-7,-,TRBD1,TGTGCCAGCAGCGACAGGGGGGTCCACGAGCAGTACTTC,CASSDRGVHEQYF
TRBV10-3,TRBJ2-3,-,-,TGTGCCATCACCCAGGGCCTCACAGATGCGCAGTATTTT,CAITQGLTDAQYF
TRBV9,TRBJ2-7,-,TRBD2,TGTGCCAGCAGCGTAGCTCCGGCGGGGGACTACTACGAGCAGTACTTC,CASSVAPAGDYYEQYF
TRBV12-3/TRBV12-4,TRBJ2-5,few,-,TGTGCCAGCAGTTTAGGTCAGGCCAACGGGGAGACCCAGTACTTC,CASSLGQANGETQYF
TRBV6-4,TRBJ2-1,-,-,TGTGCCAGCAGTAATGAAGAGAATGAGCAGTTCTTC,CASSNEENEQFF
TRBV28,TRBJ2-7,few,-,TGTGCCAGCAGTTTGCTTTTGGCCGAGCAGTACTTC,CASSLLLAEQYF
TRBV7-9,TRBJ1-6,few,-,TGTGCCAGCAGCCCGGACGCGATTTCACCCCTCCACTTT,CASSPDAISPLHF
TRBV5-1,TRBJ1-1,few,-,TGCGCCAGCAGCTTGGAGGGGTCCAGTACTGAAGCTTTCTTT,CASSLEGSSTEAFF
TRBV6-6,TRBJ2-1,-,TRBD2,TGTACCAGCAGTTACAGCGGGGACCTCTCCAATGAGCAGTTCTTC,CTSSYSGDLSNEQFF
TRBV7-2,TRBJ1-1,few,-,TGTGCCAGCAGCTCCCAGGTGGGTGGCACTGAAGCTTTCTTT,CASSSQVGGTEAFF
TRBV20-1,TRBJ1-5,-,-,TGCAGTGCTAGAGAGCCGGGGGCCAGACAGCCCCAGCATTTT,CSAREPGARQPQHF
TRBV4-1,TRBJ2-1,few,TRBD2,TGCGCCAGCAGCCAAGTTATAGCGGGTGAGCAGTTCTTC,CASSQVIAGEQFF
TRBV7-3,TRBJ1-1,-,-,TGTGCCAGCAGCTTAACATTCAACACTGAAGCTTTCTTT,CASSLTFNTEAFF
TRBV29-1,TRBJ1-1,-,TRBD1,TGCAGCGCTTGGACAGGGCCAGGCACTGAAGCTTTCTTT,CSAWTGPGTEAFF
TRBV9,TRBJ2-7,-,-,TGTGCCTGCAGCGTGGAGGATTCCCCCTACGAGCAGTACTTC,CACSVEDSPYEQYF
TRBV24-1,TRBJ2-1,-,-,TGTGCCACCAGCTCCGGGACGGGTACCTACAATGAGCAGTTCTTC,CATSSGTGTYNEQFF
TRBV29-1,TRBJ1-2,few,-,TGCAGCGTTGAGGTGCAGGATGGACCGAGGGGTTATGGCTACACCTTC,CSVEVQDGPRGYGYTF
TRBV19,TRBJ2-7,once,-,TGTGCCAGTAGTATATGGGCTAGCAGGAGAAACGAGCAGTACTTC,CASSIWASRRNEQYF
TRBV20-1,TRBJ2-1,-,TRBD2,TGCAGTGCCCCAGCGGTGCGGGGGGACTACAATGAGCAGTTCTTC,CSAPAVRGDYNEQFF
TRBV28,TRBJ2-5,-,-,TGTGCCAGCAGTCACCGGACCCAGTACTTC,CASSHRTQYF
TRBV5-1,TRBJ2-1,-,-,TGCGCCAGCAGCCCCAGGGCCCGCCTCTACAATGAGCAGTTCTTC,CASSPRARLYNEQFF
TRBV7-7,TRBJ2-3,-,-,TGTGCCAGCCAAAGACTGAGCACAGATACGCAGTATTTT,CASQRLSTDTQYF
TRBV10-3,TRBJ2-2,-,TRBD2,TGTGCCATCAGGACGTTCTTAGCGGGAGAGGATACCGGGGAGCTGTTTTTT,CAIRTFLAGEDTGELFF
TRBV2,TRBJ1-4,once,-,TGTGCCAGCAGTGAGCGGAACAGGCTTAATGAAAAACTGTTTTTT,CASSERNRLNEKLFF
TRBV21-1,TRBJ2-7,few,-,TGTGCCAGCAGCAAAGACAGACTACTCTACGAGCAGTACTTC,CASSKDRLLYEQYF
TRBV11-2,TRBJ2-7,-,TRBD1,TGTGCCAGCAGCTTAGGAGGGGGCCCCTGGGAGCAGTACTTC,CASSLGGGPWEQYF
TRBV20-1,TRBJ2-5,few,TRBD2,TGCAGTGCTAGAGGGGTTAGCGGGGGCCTCCAAGAGACCCAGTACTTC,CSARGVSGGLQETQYF
TRBV14,TRBJ2-5,few,-,TGTGCCAGCAGCCAAGATTGGCCCAACCAAGAGACCCAGTACTTC,CASSQDWPNQETQYF
TRBV9,TRBJ2-5,-,-,TGTGCCAGCAGCGCCCAGACTGGCCAAGAGACCCAGTACTTC,CASSAQTGQETQYF